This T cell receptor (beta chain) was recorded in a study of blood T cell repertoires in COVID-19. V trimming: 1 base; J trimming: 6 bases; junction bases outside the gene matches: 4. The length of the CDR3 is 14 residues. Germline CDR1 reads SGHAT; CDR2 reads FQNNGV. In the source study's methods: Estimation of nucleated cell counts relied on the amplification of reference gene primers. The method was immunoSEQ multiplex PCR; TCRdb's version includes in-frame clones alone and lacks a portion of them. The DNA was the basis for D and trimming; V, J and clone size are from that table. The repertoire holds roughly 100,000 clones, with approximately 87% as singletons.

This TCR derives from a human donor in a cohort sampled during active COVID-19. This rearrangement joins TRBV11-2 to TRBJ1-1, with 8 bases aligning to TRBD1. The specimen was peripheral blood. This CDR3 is CASSLGQGWAEAFF. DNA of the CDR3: TGTGCCAGCAGCTTAGGACAGGGGTGGGCTGAAGCTTTCTTT. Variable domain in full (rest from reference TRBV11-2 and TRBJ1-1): EAGVAQSPRYKIIEKRQSVAFWCNPISGHATLYWYQQILGQGPKLLIQFQNNGVVDDSQLPKDRFSAERLKGVDSTLKIQPAKLEDSAVYLCASSLGQGWAEAFFGQGTRLTVV.